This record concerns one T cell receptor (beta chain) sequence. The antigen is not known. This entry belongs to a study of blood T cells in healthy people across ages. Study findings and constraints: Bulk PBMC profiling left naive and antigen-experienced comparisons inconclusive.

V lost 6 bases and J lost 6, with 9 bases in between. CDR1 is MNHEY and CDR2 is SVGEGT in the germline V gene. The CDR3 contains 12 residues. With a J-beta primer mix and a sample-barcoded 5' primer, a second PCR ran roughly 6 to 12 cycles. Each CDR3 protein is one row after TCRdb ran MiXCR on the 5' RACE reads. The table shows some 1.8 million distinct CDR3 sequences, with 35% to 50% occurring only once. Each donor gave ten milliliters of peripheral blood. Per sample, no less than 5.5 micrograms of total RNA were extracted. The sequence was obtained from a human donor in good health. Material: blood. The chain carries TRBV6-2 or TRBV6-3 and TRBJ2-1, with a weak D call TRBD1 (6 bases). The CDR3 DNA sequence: TGTGCCAGCAGGCGGACAGTCAATGAGCAGTTCTTC. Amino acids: CASRRTVNEQFF.